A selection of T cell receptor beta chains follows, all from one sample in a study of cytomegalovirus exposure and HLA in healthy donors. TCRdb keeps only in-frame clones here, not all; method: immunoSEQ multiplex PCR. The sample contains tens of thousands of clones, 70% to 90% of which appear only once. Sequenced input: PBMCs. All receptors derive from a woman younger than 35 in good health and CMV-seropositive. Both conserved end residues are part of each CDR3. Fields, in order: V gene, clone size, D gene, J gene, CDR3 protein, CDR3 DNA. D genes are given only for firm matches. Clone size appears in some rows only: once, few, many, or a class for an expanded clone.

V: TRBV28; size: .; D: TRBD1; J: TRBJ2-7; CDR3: CASSLILGDRKYF; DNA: TGTGCCAGCAGTCTAATTCTCGGGGACAGGAAGTACTTC
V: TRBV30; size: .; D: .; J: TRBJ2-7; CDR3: CAWSAALRDNSYEQYF; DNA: TGTGCCTGGAGCGCCGCCCTACGGGACAACTCCTACGAGCAGTACTTC
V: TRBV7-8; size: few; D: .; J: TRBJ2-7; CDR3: CASSLDTGQGSYEQYF; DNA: TGTGCCAGCAGCTTAGATACGGGACAAGGTTCCTACGAGCAGTACTTC
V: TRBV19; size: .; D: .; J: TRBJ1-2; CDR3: CASINIGGEYGYTF; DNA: TGTGCCAGTATCAACATTGGAGGCGAGTATGGCTACACCTTC
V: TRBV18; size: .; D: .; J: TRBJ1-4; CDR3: CASSRLGGGAQDEKLFF; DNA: TGTGCCAGCTCAAGGCTCGGGGGGGGCGCGCAGGATGAAAAACTGTTTTTT
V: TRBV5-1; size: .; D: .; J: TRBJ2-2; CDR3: CASSDTRENTGELFF; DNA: TGCGCCAGCAGCGACACCAGGGAGAACACCGGGGAGCTGTTTTTT
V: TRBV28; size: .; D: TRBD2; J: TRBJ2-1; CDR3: CASKLAGAAHEQFF; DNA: TGTGCCAGCAAGCTAGCGGGAGCGGCCCATGAGCAGTTCTTC
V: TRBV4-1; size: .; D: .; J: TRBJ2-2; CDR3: CASSHENSGGELFF; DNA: TGCGCCAGCAGCCATGAAAATAGCGGCGGGGAGCTGTTTTTT
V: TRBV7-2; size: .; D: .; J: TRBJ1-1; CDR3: CASSLLTAGGLNTEAFF; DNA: TGTGCCAGCAGCCTCCTGACAGCGGGGGGCCTAAACACTGAAGCTTTCTTT
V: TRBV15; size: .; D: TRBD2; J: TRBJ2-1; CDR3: CATSKTSGRANEQFF; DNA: TGTGCCACCAGCAAAACTAGCGGGAGGGCCAATGAGCAGTTCTTC
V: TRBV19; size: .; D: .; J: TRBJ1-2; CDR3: CASSTDSPGVGGYTF; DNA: TGTGCCAGTAGTACGGACAGCCCTGGCGTGGGTGGCTACACCTTC
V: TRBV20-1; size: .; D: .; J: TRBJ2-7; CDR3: CSASGSYEQYF; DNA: TGCAGTGCTAGCGGGAGCTACGAGCAGTACTTC
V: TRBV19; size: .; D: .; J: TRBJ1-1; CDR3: CASNTQGPNTEAFF; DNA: TGTGCCAGTAATACACAGGGACCAAACACTGAAGCTTTCTTT
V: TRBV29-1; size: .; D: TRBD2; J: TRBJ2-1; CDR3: CSAQKDTSGRGYEQFF; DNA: TGCAGCGCCCAGAAGGACACTAGCGGGAGGGGGTATGAGCAGTTCTTC
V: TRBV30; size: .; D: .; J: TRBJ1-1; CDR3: CAWSQIAPAFF; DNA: TGTGCCTGGAGCCAGATCGCCCCAGCTTTCTTT